The 5 T cell receptor beta chains below come from one sample, sequenced in a study of T cell repertoires in aging, cancer and after chemotherapy. The template was genomic DNA from peripheral blood, not RNA. Multiplex touch-down PCR with TRB-A/B primers amplified rearranged V-D-J TRB sequences. MiXCR, run by TCRdb on the multiplex PCR reads, gives a single entry per CDR3 protein. The sample contains about 4,500 distinct CDR3 sequences, about 24% of which appear only once. The sequencing sample was made of blood. The receptors stem from a human donor with a blood cancer.

V is TRBV6-1 and J is TRBJ2-7; D not resolved. Looked up from germline, CDR1 is MNHNS and CDR2 is SASEGT. The germline V and J ends were trimmed by 4 bases and 4 bases, with 2 bases remaining between them. The CDR3 is 10 residues long. The CDR3 sequence is CASSGYEQYF. The CDR3 nucleotides are TGTGCCAGCAGTGGTTACGAGCAGTACTTC.

This clonotype is medium-sized. The rearrangement links TRBV29-1 to TRBJ1-2, with no clear D. Germline values: CDR1 SQVTM, CDR2 ANQGSEA. CDR3 length: 12 amino acids. V lost 4 bases, J lost 5 bases, and 11 bases lay in between. CDR3 amino acids: CSVAERGYGYTF. In nucleotides, the CDR3 is TGCAGCGTTGCTGAAAGAGGTTATGGCTACACCTTC.

By share of the sample, this clonotype is medium-sized (0.01 to 0.1%). The V gene is TRBV30, the J gene TRBJ1-2; 9 positions match TRBD1. With V trimmed by 8 bases and J by 8 bases, 6 bases remained unmatched. Germline V gene sequence: CDR1 GTSNPN, CDR2 SVGIG (reference sequence). This CDR3 is built from 11 residues. CDR3 nucleotide sequence: TGTGCCGACCGGACAGGGGAGGGCTACACCTTC. Encoded protein: CADRTGEGYTF.

The CDR3 nucleotides read TGTGCCAGCAGTTCACTAGCGGGGCTCCAAGAGACCCAGTACTTC. Protein product: CASSSLAGLQETQYF. The rearrangement uses TRBV2 and TRBJ2-5, with 10 bases aligning to TRBD2. The CDR3 has 15 amino acids. The germline V gene encodes CDR1 SNHLY and CDR2 FYNNEI. The ends lost 5 bases at V and 1 base at J; junction bases unmatched: 4.

The V gene is TRBV6-1, the J gene TRBJ2-1; 7 bases fit TRBD1. From germline, CDR1 is MNHNS and CDR2 SASEGT. Trimming at V came to 3 bases and at J to 10 bases, leaving 21 bases not matched to a gene. This CDR3 comprises 18 residues. CDR3 nucleotide sequence: TGTGCCAGCAGTGACTCCACCCAGTCCAGGGGGAACTGGGGAGAGCAGTTCTTC. Translated: CASSDSTQSRGNWGEQFF.